Described below is a single T cell receptor beta chain sequence and its context. No antigen is known for it. These data come from a study of T-cell memory formation after mild COVID-19. Study-wide background: For the most part, TCR clusters were specific to one donor. Points from the study as a whole: A second wave of clones peaked on day 37, and their SARS-CoV-2 specificity went unconfirmed. Later expanders leaned CD4+, whereas day 15 to 85 contracting clones were balanced CD4/CD8.

Constant-segment primers and 5'RACE yielded cDNA libraries for TCR alpha and TCR beta, each carrying sample barcodes and UMIs. MiXCR, applied by TCRdb to the 5' RACE reads, yields one record per CDR3 protein. The sample holds 430,000 or so distinct CDR3 sequences, 20% to 30% seen once. CDR1 SGHRS and CDR2 YFSETQ come from the germline V gene. V lost 4 bases to trimming and J lost 2 bases, with 16 bases between them. CDR3 size: 15 residues. The receptor comes from an adult woman who had mild COVID-19 (a few samples of this study predate the infection). Cell type and time point are not known. Sequencing was done on a sample of PBMCs or a T cell subset sorted from them (not recorded which). J is TRBJ2-7 and V is TRBV5-1; possible D gene TRBD2, 6 bases. This CDR3 is CASSPTGTPPYEQYF. The CDR3 coding sequence is TGCGCCAGCAGCCCCACCGGGACTCCGCCCTACGAGCAGTACTTC.